Listed here is a single T cell receptor beta chain. Its antigen remains unidentified. This CDR3 is 13 amino acids long. Germline loops: CDR1 MNHEY, CDR2 SMNVEV (reference sequence). Trimming cost V 3 bases and J 6 bases, with 11 bases left between them. The entry originates in a study of OX40 agonist ivuxolimab in advanced cancers. Study details: Enrollees could have had prior anti-PD-1, anti-PD-L1 or anti-CTLA-4 therapy, which about 40% had received. General study findings and limits: Circulating CD4+ and CD8+ T cells showed clonal expansion by week 6 at 0.1 to 3.0 mg/kg.

Sequencing used immunoSEQ multiplex PCR; TCRdb keeps in-frame clones, though not all of them. The data show 60,000 to 85,000 clones, around nine tenths seen once. The chain joins TRBV27 to TRBJ1-1, with D hard to call. The TCR was taken from an adult with an advanced solid tumor such as melanoma, head and neck, liver or kidney cancer. Specimen: CD4+ or CD8+ T cells sorted from blood, collected in a trial of the OX40 agonist ivuxolimab. The CDR3 nucleotides read TGTGCCAGCAGTTTGGAGGGCGTCTCTGAAGCTTTCTTT. Translated, it gives CASSLEGVSEAFF.